The 12 T cell receptor beta chains below all came from one sample that was sequenced in a study of CD8 T cells in Susac syndrome. Random hexamers were used to reverse transcribe about 0.5 to 1 ug of RNA. TCRdb recomputed calls from the immunoSEQ multiplex PCR reads with MiXCR, one row per CDR3 protein. Counted here are 71,000 or so distinct CDR3 sequences, 96% occurring once; the ten biggest clones make up 0.085% to 0.14%. Sequencing used CD4+ T cells from PBMCs. These receptors were obtained from a human donor with multiple sclerosis.

The V and J genes are TRBV7-8 and TRBJ2-1; D might be TRBD2 (5 bases). CDR1 is SGHVS and CDR2 is FQNEAQ in the germline V gene. The CDR3 is made up of 12 amino acids. V dropped 8 bases and J dropped 9 bases, with 14 bases sitting between them. The CDR3 loop reads CASGLPGSEQFF. Here the CDR3 DNA reads TGTGCCAGCGGGCTGCCGGGGAGTGAGCAGTTCTTC.

This clonotype appeared a few times. The rearrangement uses TRBV30 and TRBJ2-1; 9 nucleotides match TRBD1. The CDR3 sequence is 15 residues long. In germline, CDR1 is GTSNPN, CDR2 SVGIG (reference sequence). After removal of 1 base from V and 6 bases from J, the junction contained 7 bases not matched to a gene. The CDR3 DNA sequence: TGTGCCTGGAGTGCCGGGACAGGGAAATTCAATGAGCAGTTCTTC. Protein: CAWSAGTGKFNEQFF.

This rearrangement joins TRBV7-8 to TRBJ2-5; 12 positions agree with TRBD1. CDR1 is SGHVS, CDR2 FQNEAQ, per germline. The V segment lost 4 bases and the J segment 2 bases; nucleotides outside the gene matches: 11. This CDR3 has 18 amino acids. CDR3 loop: CASSSRDRGLLGQETQYF. CDR3 coding DNA: TGTGCCAGCAGCTCCCGGGACAGGGGGCTCCTAGGGCAAGAGACCCAGTACTTC.

This sequence joins TRBV12-3 or TRBV12-4 and TRBJ2-1; no firm D call. Trimming removed 1 base from V and 10 bases from J, with 11 bases in between. The CDR3 extends over 13 amino acids. CDR3 residues: CASSLDSLGEQFF. The CDR3 DNA reads as TGTGCCAGCAGTTTAGACAGTTTAGGGGAGCAGTTCTTC.

This chain joins TRBV4-3 and TRBJ2-5; TRBD1 agrees at 8 bases. The J segment lost 7 bases and the V segment lost 4 bases, leaving 17 bases of the junction unmatched. CDR1 and CDR2 from the germline V gene are LGHNA and YSLEER. CDR3 length equals 17 residues. The CDR3 loop reads CASSPSAGQVISGTQYF. The CDR3 bases are TGCGCCAGCAGCCCAAGCGCGGGACAGGTTATTAGTGGGACCCAGTACTTC.

The chain has TRBV12-3 or TRBV12-4 and TRBJ2-7, with a weak D call TRBD2 (5 bases). Trimming took 5 bases from V and 3 from J, leaving 11 bases between them. The CDR3 totals 13 residues. The CDR3 DNA is TGTGCCAGCAGTACTCTCCGGGGCTACGAGCAGTACTTC. Protein: CASSTLRGYEQYF.

CDR3 DNA sequence: TGTGCCAGCAATAGGGGACAGGGGAGGGGTGAGCAGTTCTTC. This codes for CASNRGQGRGEQFF. This chain connects TRBV2 to TRBJ2-1; 10 bases match TRBD1. The V gene end was trimmed by 7 bases and the J gene end by 9 bases; junction bases not matched to a gene: 9. The CDR3 is 14 residues long. In germline, CDR1 is SNHLY, CDR2 FYNNEI.

V gene TRBV6-1 combines with J gene TRBJ1-6, with a tentative D call TRBD1 (6 bases). Germline CDR1 is MNHNS and CDR2 is SASEGT. The CDR3 covers 15 residues. The V gene lost 1 base and the J gene lost 7 bases, with 11 bases spanning the gap. The CDR3 coding sequence is TGTGCCAGCAGTGAAGGCCGGCAGGGGAATTCACCCCTCCACTTT. This sequence encodes CASSEGRQGNSPLHF.

The V call is TRBV20-1, the J call TRBJ2-7; D is possibly TRBD1 (5 bases). Germline V gives CDR1 DFQATT, CDR2 SNEGSKA (reference sequence). Trimming shortened V by 6 bases and J by 5 bases, and 23 bases separated the two germline ends. This CDR3 contains 15 residues. In DNA, the CDR3 is TGCAGTGCAGTCCGACAGTCCCCAACGACCGACGAGCAGTACTTC. It translates to CSAVRQSPTTDEQYF.

The rearrangement joins TRBV29-1 to TRBJ2-1; D remains unclear. CDR1 and CDR2 from the germline V gene are SQVTM and ANQGSEA. The CDR3 is made up of 14 amino acids. V was pared by 7 bases and J by 0 bases, with 13 bases between. This CDR3 is CSAEGESSYNEQFF. The CDR3, as DNA: TGCAGCGCCGAAGGTGAGAGCTCCTACAATGAGCAGTTCTTC.

This clonotype was seen once. The genes are TRBV7-2 and TRBJ1-6; 7 nucleotides match TRBD1. Trimming took 0 bases from V and 2 from J; bases not matched to a gene: 1. This CDR3 has 16 amino acids. Per the germline V gene, CDR1 is SGHTA and CDR2 is FQGNSA. The CDR3 sequence is CASSLAGGAYNSPLHF. The CDR3 region has the DNA TGTGCCAGCAGCTTAGCAGGGGGCGCCTATAATTCACCCCTCCACTTT.

The chain couples TRBV20-1 to TRBJ2-3; D is unclear. The CDR3 is 11 amino acids. Germline V gene sequence: CDR1 DFQATT, CDR2 SNEGSKA (reference sequence). The V end lost 5 bases, the J end lost 4 bases, and 7 bases lay between the germline ends. CDR3 region: CSAGRADTQYF. The CDR3 nucleotides read TGCAGTGCTGGCCGTGCAGATACGCAGTATTTT.